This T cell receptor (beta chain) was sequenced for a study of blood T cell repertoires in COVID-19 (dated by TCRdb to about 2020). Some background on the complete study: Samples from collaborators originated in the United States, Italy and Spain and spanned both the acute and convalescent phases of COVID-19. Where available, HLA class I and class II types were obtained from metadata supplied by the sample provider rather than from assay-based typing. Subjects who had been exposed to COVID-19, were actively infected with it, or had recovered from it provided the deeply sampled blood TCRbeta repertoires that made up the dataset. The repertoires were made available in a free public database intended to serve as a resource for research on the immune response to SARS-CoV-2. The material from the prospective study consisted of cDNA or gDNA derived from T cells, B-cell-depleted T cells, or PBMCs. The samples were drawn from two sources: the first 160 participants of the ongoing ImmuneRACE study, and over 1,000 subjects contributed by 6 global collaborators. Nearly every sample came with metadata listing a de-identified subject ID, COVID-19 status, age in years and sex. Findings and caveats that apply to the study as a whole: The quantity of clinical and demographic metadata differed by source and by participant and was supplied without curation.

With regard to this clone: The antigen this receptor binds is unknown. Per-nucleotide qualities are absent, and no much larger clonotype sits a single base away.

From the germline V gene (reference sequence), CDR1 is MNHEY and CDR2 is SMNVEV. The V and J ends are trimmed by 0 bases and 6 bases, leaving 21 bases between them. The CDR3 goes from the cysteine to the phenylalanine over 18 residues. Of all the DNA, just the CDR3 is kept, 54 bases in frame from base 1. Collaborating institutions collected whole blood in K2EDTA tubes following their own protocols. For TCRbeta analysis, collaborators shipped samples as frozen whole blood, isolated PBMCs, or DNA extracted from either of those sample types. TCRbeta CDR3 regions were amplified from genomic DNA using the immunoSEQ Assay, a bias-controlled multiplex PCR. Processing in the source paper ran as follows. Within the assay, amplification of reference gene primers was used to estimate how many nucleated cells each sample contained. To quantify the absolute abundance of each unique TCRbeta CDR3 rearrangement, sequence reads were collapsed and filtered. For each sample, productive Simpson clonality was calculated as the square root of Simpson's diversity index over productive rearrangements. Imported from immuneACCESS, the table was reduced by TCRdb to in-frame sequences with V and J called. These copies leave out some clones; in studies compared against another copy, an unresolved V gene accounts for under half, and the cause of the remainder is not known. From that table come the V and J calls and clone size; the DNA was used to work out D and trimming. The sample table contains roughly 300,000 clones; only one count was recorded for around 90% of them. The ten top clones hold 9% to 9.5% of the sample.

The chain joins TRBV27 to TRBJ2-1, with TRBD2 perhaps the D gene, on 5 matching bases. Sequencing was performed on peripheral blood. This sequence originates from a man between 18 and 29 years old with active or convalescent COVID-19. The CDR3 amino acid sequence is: CASSLSRARGFIPNEQFF. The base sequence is TGTGCCAGCAGTTTATCGCGGGCCCGTGGGTTTATTCCCAATGAGCAGTTCTTC.